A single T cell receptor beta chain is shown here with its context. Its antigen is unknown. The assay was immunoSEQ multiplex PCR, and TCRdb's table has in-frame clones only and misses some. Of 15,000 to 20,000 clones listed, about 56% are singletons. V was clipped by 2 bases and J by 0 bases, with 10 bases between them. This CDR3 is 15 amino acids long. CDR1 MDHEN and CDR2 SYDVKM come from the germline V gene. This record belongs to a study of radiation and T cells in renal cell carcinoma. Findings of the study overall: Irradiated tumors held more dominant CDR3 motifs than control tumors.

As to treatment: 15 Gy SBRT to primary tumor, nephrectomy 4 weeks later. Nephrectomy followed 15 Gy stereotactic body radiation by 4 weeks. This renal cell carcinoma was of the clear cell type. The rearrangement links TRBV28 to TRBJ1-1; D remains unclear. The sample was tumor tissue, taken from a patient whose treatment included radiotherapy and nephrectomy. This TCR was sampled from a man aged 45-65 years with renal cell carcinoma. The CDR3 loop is CASSLPRDMNTEAFF. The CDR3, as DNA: TGTGCCAGCAGTTTACCCCGGGATATGAACACTGAAGCTTTCTTT.